Included here is one T cell receptor (beta chain) sequence, with context. As yet, its antigen is unknown. The data were taken from a study of T cells after yellow fever vaccination. Study in general: Fractions with few cells were prepared using SMART-Seq v4 Ultra Low Input. Whole-study results and caveats: Abundant clonotypes from the bulk population could contaminate FACS-sorted repertoires. The appearance of a small share of clonotypes in both CD4 and CD8 compartments was observed.

A universal primer site and UMIs were added as TCR cDNA was made by 5'RACE template switching. MiXCR was run by TCRdb on the 5' RACE reads, yielding one entry per CDR3 protein. Seen here are around 500,000 distinct CDR3 sequences, roughly 22% observed once, and the top ten hold 16%. The CDR3 is 14 amino acids. CDR1 and CDR2 from the germline V gene are DFQATT and SNEGSKA (reference sequence). The J segment lost 4 bases and the V segment lost 8 bases, leaving 13 bases of the junction unmatched. The chain links TRBV20-1 to TRBJ2-5; 7 nucleotides align to TRBD2. This sequence originates from a man younger than 30 who received the YFV17D yellow fever vaccine. This specimen was PBMCs, taken approximately 20 days after the first yellow fever vaccination. CDR3 sequence (DNA): TGCAGTCGGGGAGGGAAGAGTAGAATAGAGACCCAGTACTTC. This codes for CSRGGKSRIETQYF.